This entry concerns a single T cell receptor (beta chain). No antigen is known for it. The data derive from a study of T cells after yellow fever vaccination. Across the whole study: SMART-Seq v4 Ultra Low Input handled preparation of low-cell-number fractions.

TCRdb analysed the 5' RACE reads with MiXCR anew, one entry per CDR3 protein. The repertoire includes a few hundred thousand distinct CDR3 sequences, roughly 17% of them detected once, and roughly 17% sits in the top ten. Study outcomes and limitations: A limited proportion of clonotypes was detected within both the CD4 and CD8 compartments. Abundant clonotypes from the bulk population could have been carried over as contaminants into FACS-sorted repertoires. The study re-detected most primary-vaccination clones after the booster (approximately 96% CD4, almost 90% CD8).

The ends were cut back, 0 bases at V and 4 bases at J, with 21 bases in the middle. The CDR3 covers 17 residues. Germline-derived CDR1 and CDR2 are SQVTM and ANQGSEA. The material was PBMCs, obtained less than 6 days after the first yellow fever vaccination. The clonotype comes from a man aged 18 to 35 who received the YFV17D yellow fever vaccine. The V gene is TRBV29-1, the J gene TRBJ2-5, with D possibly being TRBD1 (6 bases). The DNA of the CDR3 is TGCAGCGTTGAAGATCCCCGGCCGGGTGTAGGGGGAGAGACCCAGTACTTC. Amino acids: CSVEDPRPGVGGETQYF.